This TCR beta chain was obtained from a study of CD8+CD57+ T cells in acquired aplastic anemia. Germline CDR1 reads LNHDA; CDR2 reads SQIVND (reference sequence). This CDR3 is built from 14 residues. CDR3 and TCR beta VDJ profiling relied on a genomic DNA template. One entry per CDR3 protein results from TCRdb running MiXCR on the reads. The data show around 130,000 distinct CDR3 sequences, 45% to 60% seen once. With respect to this clonotype: One end of the junction is discordant with germline, which a read error may explain.

Only patients with CD8+CD57+ cell expansion on flow cytometry were chosen for sequencing. The diagnosis in all patients was severe acquired aplastic anemia. The chain links TRBV19 to TRBJ2-7; no clear D. The sequence was collected from a human donor with aplastic anemia. Sequenced: sorted CD4+, CD8+, or CD8+CD57+ T cells (not recorded which) from PBMCs. As DNA, the CDR3 is TGTGCCAGTAGTATAAACAGTTGGGCACCTGACCGGGACTTC. It encodes CASSINSWAPDRDF.